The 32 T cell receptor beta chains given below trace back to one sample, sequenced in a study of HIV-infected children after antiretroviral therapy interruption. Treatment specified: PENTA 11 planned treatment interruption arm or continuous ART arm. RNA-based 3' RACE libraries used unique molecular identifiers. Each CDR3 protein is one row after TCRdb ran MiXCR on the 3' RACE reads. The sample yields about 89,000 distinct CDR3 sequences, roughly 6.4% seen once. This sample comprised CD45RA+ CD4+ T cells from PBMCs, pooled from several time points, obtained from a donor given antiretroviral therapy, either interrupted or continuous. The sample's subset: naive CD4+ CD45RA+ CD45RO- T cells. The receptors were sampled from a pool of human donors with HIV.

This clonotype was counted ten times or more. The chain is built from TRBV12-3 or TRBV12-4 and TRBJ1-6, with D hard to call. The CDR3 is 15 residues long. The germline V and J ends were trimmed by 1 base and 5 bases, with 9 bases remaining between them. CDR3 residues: CASSLDGLNNSPLHF. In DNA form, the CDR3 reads TGTGCCAGCAGTTTAGACGGTTTGAATAATTCACCCCTCCACTTT.

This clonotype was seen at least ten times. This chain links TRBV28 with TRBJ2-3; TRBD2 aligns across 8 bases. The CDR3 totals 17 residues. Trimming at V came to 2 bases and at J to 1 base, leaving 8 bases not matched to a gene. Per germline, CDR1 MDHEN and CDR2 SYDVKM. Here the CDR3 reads CASSLHQSGGGTDTQYF. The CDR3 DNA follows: TGTGCCAGCAGTTTACACCAATCCGGGGGGGGCACAGATACGCAGTATTTT.

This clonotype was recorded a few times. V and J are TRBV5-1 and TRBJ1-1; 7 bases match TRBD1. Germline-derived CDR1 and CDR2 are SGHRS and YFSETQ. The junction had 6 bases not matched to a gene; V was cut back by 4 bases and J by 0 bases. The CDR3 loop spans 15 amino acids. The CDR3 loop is CASSPSGTVNTEAFF. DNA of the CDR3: TGCGCCAGCAGCCCATCCGGGACAGTGAACACTGAAGCTTTCTTT.

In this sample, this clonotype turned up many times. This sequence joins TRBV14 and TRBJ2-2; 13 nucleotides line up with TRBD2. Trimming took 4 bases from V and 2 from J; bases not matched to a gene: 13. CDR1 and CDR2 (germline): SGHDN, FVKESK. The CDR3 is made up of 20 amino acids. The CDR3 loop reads CASSRHPGLAGNLNTGELFF. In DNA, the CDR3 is TGTGCCAGCAGCCGTCACCCGGGACTAGCGGGGAACCTAAACACCGGGGAGCTGTTTTTT. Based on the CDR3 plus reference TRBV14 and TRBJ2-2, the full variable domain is EAGVTQFPSHSVIEKGQTVTLRCDPISGHDNLYWYRRVMGKEIKFLLHFVKESKQDESGMPNNRFLAERTGGTYSTLKVQPAELEDSGVYFCASSRHPGLAGNLNTGELFFGEGSRLTVL.

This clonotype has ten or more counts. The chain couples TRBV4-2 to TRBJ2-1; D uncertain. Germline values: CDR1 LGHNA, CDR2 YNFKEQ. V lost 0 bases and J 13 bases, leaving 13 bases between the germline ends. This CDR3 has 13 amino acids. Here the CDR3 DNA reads TGTGCCAGCAGCCAAGATCCTCCCGAGCCCCAGTTCTTC. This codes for CASSQDPPEPQFF.

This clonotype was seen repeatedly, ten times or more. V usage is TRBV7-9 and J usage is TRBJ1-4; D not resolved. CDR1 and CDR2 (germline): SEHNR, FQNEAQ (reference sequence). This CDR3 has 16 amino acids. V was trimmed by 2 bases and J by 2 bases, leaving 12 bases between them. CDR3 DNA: TGTGCCAGCAGCTTATACTTCCCTGACACTAATGAAAAACTGTTTTTT. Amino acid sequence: CASSLYFPDTNEKLFF.

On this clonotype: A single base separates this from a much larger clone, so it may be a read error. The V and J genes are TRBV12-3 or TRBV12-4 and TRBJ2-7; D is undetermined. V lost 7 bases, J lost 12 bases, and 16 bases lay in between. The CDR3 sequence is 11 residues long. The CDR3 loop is CASTEWVIRYF. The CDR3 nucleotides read TGTGCCAGCACCGAGTGGGTGATCAGGTACTTC.

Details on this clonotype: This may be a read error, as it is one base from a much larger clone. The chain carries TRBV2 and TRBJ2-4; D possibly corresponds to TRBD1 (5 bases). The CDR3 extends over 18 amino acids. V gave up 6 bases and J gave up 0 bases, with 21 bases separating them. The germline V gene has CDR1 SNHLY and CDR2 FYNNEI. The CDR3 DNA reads TGTGCCAGCAGGACGACAGACAGACTTACTATAGCCAAAAACATTCAGTACTTC. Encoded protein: CASRTTDRLTIAKNIQYF.

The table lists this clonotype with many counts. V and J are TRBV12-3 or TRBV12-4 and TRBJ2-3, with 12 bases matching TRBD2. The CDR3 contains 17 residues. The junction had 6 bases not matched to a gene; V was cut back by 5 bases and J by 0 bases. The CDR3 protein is CASSIRTSGISTDTQYF. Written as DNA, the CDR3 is TGTGCCAGCAGTATACGGACTAGCGGGATTAGCACAGATACGCAGTATTTT.

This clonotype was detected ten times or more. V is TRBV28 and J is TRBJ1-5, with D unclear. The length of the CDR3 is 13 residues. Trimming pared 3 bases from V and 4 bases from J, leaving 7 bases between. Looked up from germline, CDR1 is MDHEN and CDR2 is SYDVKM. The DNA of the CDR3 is TGTGCCAGCAGTTTGGGGTATAATCAGCCCCAGCATTTT. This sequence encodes CASSLGYNQPQHF.

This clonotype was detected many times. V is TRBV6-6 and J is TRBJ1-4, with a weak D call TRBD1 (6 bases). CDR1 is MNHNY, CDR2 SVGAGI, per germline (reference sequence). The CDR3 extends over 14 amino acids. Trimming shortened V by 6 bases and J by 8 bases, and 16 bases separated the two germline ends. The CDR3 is CASRSTGRVEKLFF. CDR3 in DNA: TGTGCCAGCAGATCAACAGGGAGAGTCGAAAAACTGTTTTTT.

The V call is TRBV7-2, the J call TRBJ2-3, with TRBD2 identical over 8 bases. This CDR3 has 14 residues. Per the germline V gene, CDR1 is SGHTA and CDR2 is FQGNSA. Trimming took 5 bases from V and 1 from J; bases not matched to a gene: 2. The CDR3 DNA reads TGTGCCAGCAGCGATAGCGGGGGCACAGATACGCAGTATTTT. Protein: CASSDSGGTDTQYF.

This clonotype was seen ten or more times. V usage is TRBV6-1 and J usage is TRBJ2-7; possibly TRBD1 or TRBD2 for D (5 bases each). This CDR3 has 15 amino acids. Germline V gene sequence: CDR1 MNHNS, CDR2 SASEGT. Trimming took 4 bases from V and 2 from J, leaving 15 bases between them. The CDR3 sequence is CASSGGALHTYEQYF. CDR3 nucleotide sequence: TGTGCCAGCAGTGGAGGGGCACTTCATACCTACGAGCAGTACTTC.

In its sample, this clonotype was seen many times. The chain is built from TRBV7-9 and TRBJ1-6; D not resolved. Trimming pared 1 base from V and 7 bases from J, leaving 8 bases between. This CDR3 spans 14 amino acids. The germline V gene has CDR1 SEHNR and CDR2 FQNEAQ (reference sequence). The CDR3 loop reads CASSLVDSNSPLHF. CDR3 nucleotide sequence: TGTGCCAGCAGCTTAGTAGATTCCAATTCACCCCTCCACTTT.

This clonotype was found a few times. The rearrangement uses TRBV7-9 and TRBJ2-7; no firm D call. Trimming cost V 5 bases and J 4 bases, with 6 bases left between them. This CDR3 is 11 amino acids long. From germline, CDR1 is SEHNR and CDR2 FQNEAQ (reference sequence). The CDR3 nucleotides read TGTGCCAGCAGCGTCGAGTACGAGCAGTACTTC. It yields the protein CASSVEYEQYF.

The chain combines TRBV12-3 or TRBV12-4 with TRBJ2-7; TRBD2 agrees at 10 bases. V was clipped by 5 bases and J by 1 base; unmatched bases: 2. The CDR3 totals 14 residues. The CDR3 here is CASSALAGSYEQYF. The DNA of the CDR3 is TGTGCCAGCAGTGCACTAGCGGGGTCCTACGAGCAGTACTTC.

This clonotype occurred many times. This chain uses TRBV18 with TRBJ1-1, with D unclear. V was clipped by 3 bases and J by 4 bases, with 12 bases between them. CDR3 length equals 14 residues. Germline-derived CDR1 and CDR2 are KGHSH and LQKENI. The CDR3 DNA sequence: TGTGCCAGCTCACCGAGTCAAGGGCCCACTGAAGCTTTCTTT. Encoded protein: CASSPSQGPTEAFF.

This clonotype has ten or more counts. The DNA of the CDR3 is TGTGCCAGCGGGGTTTTAAACACTGAAGCTTTCTTT. As protein: CASGVLNTEAFF. The chain combines TRBV12-3 or TRBV12-4 with TRBJ1-1; D is unclear. V shed 8 bases and J shed 2 bases, with 9 bases lying between them. CDR3 length equals 12 residues.

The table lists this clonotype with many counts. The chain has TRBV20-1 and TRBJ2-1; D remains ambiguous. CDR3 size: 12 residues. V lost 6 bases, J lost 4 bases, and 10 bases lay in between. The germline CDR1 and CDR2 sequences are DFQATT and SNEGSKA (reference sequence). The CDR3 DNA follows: TGCAGTGCCATCCCGGAGTACAATGAGCAGTTCTTC. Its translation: CSAIPEYNEQFF.

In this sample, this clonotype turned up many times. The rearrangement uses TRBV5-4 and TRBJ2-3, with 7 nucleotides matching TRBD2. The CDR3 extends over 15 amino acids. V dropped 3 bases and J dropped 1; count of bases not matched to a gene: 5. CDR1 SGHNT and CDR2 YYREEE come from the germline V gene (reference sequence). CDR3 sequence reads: CASSSRAGGTDTQYF. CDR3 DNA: TGTGCCAGCAGCTCTCGGGCGGGGGGCACAGATACGCAGTATTTT.

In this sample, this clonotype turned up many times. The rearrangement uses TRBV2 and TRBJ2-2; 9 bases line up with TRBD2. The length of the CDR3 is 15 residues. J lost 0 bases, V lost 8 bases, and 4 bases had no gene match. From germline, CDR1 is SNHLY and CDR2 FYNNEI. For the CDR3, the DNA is TGTGCCAGCGGAAGACTAGCGGCGAACACCGGGGAGCTGTTTTTT. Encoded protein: CASGRLAANTGELFF.

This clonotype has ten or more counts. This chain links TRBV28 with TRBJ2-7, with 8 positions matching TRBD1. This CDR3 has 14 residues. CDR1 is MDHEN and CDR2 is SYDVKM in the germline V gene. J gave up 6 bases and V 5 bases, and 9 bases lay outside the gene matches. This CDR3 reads CASSAGQGTSEQYF. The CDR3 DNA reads TGTGCCAGCAGTGCCGGACAGGGTACATCCGAGCAGTACTTC.

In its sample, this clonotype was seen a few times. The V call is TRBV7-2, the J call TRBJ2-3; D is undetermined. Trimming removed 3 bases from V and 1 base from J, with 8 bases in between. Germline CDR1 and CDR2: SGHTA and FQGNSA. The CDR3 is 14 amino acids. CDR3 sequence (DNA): TGTGCCAGCAGCTTCCGGCCTCGCACAGATACGCAGTATTTT. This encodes CASSFRPRTDTQYF.

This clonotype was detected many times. CDR3 DNA: TGTGCCAGCACGGGACAGGCTTATGAGCAGTTCTTC. Its protein is CASTGQAYEQFF. The chain couples TRBV2 to TRBJ2-1; 8 bases line up with TRBD1. V was pared by 7 bases and J by 8 bases, with 4 bases of the junction left unmatched. This CDR3 contains 12 residues. Germline loops: CDR1 SNHLY, CDR2 FYNNEI.

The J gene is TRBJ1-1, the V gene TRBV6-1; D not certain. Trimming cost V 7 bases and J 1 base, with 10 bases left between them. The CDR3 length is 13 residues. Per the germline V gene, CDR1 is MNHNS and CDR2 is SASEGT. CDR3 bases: TGTGCCAGCACCCACGGAGGGAACACTGAAGCTTTCTTT. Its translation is CASTHGGNTEAFF.

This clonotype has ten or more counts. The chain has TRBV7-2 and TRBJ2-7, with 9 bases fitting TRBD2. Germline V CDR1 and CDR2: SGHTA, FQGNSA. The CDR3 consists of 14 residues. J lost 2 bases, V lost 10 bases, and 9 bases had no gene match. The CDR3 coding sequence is TGTGCCATCCCAGCGGGGGGAAGTCCCTACGAGCAGTACTTC. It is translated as CAIPAGGSPYEQYF. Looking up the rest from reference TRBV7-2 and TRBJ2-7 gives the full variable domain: GAGVSQSPSNKVTEKGKDVELRCDPISGHTALYWYRQSLGQGLEFLIYFQGNSAPDKSGLPSDRFSAERTGGSVSTLTIQRTQQEDSAVYLCAIPAGGSPYEQYFGPGTRLTVT.

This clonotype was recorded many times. The CDR3: CASAYGPEAFF. CDR3 coding DNA: TGTGCTAGTGCGTACGGGCCTGAAGCTTTCTTT. This chain links TRBV12-5 with TRBJ1-1; no clear D. V was clipped by 7 bases and J by 6 bases, with 9 bases between them. The CDR3 spans 11 residues. Per germline, CDR1 LGHNT and CDR2 FRNRAP.

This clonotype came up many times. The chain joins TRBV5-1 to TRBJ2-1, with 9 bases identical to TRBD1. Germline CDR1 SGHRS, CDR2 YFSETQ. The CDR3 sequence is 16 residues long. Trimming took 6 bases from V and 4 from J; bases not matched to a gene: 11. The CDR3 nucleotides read TGCGCCAGCACCCTTACCACCGGGACAGGGTACAATGAGCAGTTCTTC. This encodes CASTLTTGTGYNEQFF.

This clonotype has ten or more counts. This CDR3 reads CASRKGATDTQYF. CDR3 nucleotide sequence: TGTGCCAGCAGAAAGGGTGCGACAGATACGCAGTATTTT. The rearrangement uses TRBV7-2 and TRBJ2-3, with no clear D. The germline V gene has CDR1 SGHTA and CDR2 FQGNSA. This CDR3 contains 13 residues. The germline V and J ends were trimmed by 6 bases and 3 bases, with 10 bases remaining between them.

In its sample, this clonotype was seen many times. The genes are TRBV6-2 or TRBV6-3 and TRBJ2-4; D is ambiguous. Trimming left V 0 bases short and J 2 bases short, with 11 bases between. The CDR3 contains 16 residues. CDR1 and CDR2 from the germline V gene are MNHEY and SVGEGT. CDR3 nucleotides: TGTGCCAGCAGTTACTCGTTGACCCCCCCCAAAAACATTCAGTACTTC. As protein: CASSYSLTPPKNIQYF.

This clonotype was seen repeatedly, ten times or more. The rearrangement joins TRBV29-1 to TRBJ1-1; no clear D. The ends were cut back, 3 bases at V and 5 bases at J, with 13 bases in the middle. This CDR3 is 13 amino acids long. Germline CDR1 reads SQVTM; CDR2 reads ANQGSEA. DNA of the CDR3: TGCAGCGTTGAGTTCCAGGTCTTAACTGAAGCTTTCTTT. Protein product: CSVEFQVLTEAFF.

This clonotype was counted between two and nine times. The CDR3 region is CSVAPPNPGYTDTQYF. DNA for the CDR3: TGCAGCGTTGCTCCCCCTAACCCGGGGTACACAGATACGCAGTATTTT. This sequence joins TRBV29-1 and TRBJ2-3, with TRBD2 as a possible D gene (5 bases). This CDR3 region has 16 residues. Germline V gene sequence: CDR1 SQVTM, CDR2 ANQGSEA. With 4 bases removed from V and 2 bases from J, the gap between germline ends came to 19 bases.